Listed below are T cell receptor beta chains from one sample, sequenced in a study of response to subunit inactivated influenza vaccine. TCRdb reprocessed the RT-PCR reads via MiXCR and lists one record per CDR3 protein. This sample has 610,000 or so distinct CDR3 sequences, with around 15% found just once. The sample was PBMCs from blood, taken roughly 13 days after vaccination. All receptors come from a man in his fifties who received an inactivated influenza vaccine. Both conserved end residues are part of each CDR3. A D gene is named only where the DNA matches it firmly. Clone size is stated in some rows and not others, as once, few, many or a class when expanded.

>-|TRBJ2-5|16|TRBV18|TRBD2
TGTGCCAGCTCCAATGCACTAGCGGGAGGGCAAGAGACCCAGTACTTC
CASSNALAGGQETQYF
>-|TRBJ1-2|15|TRBV20-1|-
TGCAGTGCTAGAGATCTCGGGCGGCCGGGGGGGGGCTACACCTTC
CSARDLGRPGGGYTF
>-|TRBJ2-3|14|TRBV10-3|-
TGTGCCATCAGTGATCCCGGGGGGCCGGCTACGCAGTATTTT
CAISDPGGPATQYF
>few|TRBJ2-2|12|TRBV4-2|-
TGTGCCAGCAGCCAAGATACCGGGGAGCTGTTTTTT
CASSQDTGELFF
>-|TRBJ2-5|14|TRBV5-1|-
TGCGCCAGCAAGGGGGGGGGCAGCGAAGAGACCCAGTACTTC
CASKGGGSEETQYF
>-|TRBJ2-3|16|TRBV5-1|TRBD1
TGCGCCAGCTCCCGACTAATACAGGGGACCGCAGATACGCAGTATTTT
CASSRLIQGTADTQYF
>few|TRBJ1-2|13|TRBV7-2|TRBD1
TGTGCCAGCAGCCAAGGGACAGCAGGAGGCTACACCTTC
CASSQGTAGGYTF
>-|TRBJ2-6|16|TRBV2|-
TGTGCCAGCAGTGAAATAGGGAGCGCTGGGGCCAACGTCCTGACTTTC
CASSEIGSAGANVLTF
>-|TRBJ2-2|15|TRBV20-1|-
TGCAGTGTTTTCGGGCGCGGCGCGAACACCGGGGAGCTGTTTTTT
CSVFGRGANTGELFF
>few|TRBJ2-5|16|TRBV28|-
TGTGCCAGCAGTTTGTCGTGGTTGGGCATTCAAGAGACCCAGTACTTC
CASSLSWLGIQETQYF
>-|TRBJ1-1|14|TRBV29-1|-
TGCAGCGCAAAAGAGACAGCGAGGAGCACTGAAGCTTTCTTT
CSAKETARSTEAFF
>few|TRBJ1-5|14|TRBV7-9|-
TGTGCCAGCAGCTTATCGGACAGAAATCAGCCCCAGCATTTT
CASSLSDRNQPQHF
>-|TRBJ2-2|15|TRBV25-1|TRBD1
TGTGCCAGCAGTGAACAGGGTACAGGGGCCGGGGAGCTGTTTTTT
CASSEQGTGAGELFF
>-|TRBJ2-5|15|TRBV2|-
TGTGCCAGCCGAAGGGGGTGGATCGAAGAAGAGACCCAGTACTTC
CASRRGWIEEETQYF
>few|TRBJ2-3|21|TRBV7-2|TRBD2
TGTGCCAGCAGCTTAGCTTATAACCGTCGAGCGGGAGTTTGGGGTTTAGATACGCAGTATTTT
CASSLAYNRRAGVWGLDTQYF
>few|TRBJ2-5|16|TRBV18|TRBD1
TGTGCCAGCTCACCATCGGCCAGGGGGTACCAAGAGACCCAGTACTTC
CASSPSARGYQETQYF
>-|TRBJ2-4|13|TRBV18|-
TGTGCCAGCTCACCACCCTCTAAAAACATTCAGTACTTC
CASSPPSKNIQYF
>-|TRBJ2-1|15|TRBV15|TRBD1
TGTGCCACCAGCAAGGGACAGGGCTCCTACAATGAGCAGTTCTTC
CATSKGQGSYNEQFF
>few|TRBJ2-5|14|TRBV28|-
TGTGCCAGCAGTTTTTCGGACTCGAGAGAGACCCAGTACTTC
CASSFSDSRETQYF
>many|TRBJ1-2|17|TRBV20-1|-
TGCAGTGCTTTAGACGACGGCGGACCCGGGGCTAACTATGGCTACACCTTC
CSALDDGGPGANYGYTF
>-|TRBJ2-7|15|TRBV27|-
TGTGCCAGCAGTTCGTACAGTTGGGGGCAGTACGAGCAGTACTTC
CASSSYSWGQYEQYF
>few|TRBJ1-1|10|TRBV12-3/TRBV12-4|-
TGTGCCAGCAGGGGAACTGAAGCTTTCTTT
CASRGTEAFF
>few|TRBJ2-7|17|TRBV12-3/TRBV12-4|-
TGTGCCAGTAGTTTTGCTGGCGGGCCACTAAGAGCCTACGAGCAGTACTTC
CASSFAGGPLRAYEQYF
>-|TRBJ2-3|16|TRBV13|TRBD2
TGTGCCAGCAGCTACCTAGCGGGGGACGACACAGATACGCAGTATTTT
CASSYLAGDDTDTQYF
>-|TRBJ2-3|17|TRBV20-1|TRBD2
TGCAGTGCTATGGGACTAGCGGAGAGGGGCCCCACAGATACGCAGTATTTT
CSAMGLAERGPTDTQYF
>-|TRBJ2-7|14|TRBV5-6|TRBD1
TGTGCCAGCAGCTACACAGGGGAATACTACGAGCAGTACTTC
CASSYTGEYYEQYF
>-|TRBJ2-3|19|TRBV10-3|-
TGTGCCATCAGTGAATCGGGACTTTCTACAATTCCTAGCACAGATACGCAGTATTTT
CAISESGLSTIPSTDTQYF
>-|TRBJ2-7|10|TRBV2|-
TGTGCCAGCAGGGCTGGTGAGCAGTACTTC
CASRAGEQYF
>-|TRBJ2-7|16|TRBV7-6|-
TGTGCCAGCAGCACAGCGCGGCAGGGAGGAACCTACGAGCAGTACTTC
CASSTARQGGTYEQYF
>-|TRBJ2-1|13|TRBV10-3|-
TGTGCCACCACTGACAGCACCTACAATGAGCAGTTCTTC
CATTDSTYNEQFF
>-|TRBJ2-2|16|TRBV7-8|-
TGTGCCAGCAGCTTAGCGCCTAGTGCCAACACCGGGGAGCTGTTTTTT
CASSLAPSANTGELFF
>-|TRBJ2-1|10|TRBV29-1|-
TGCAGCTTCGTGATTTATGAGCAGTTCTTC
CSFVIYEQFF
>-|TRBJ2-3|14|TRBV20-1|-
TGCAGTGCTAGAGGGACAGTTGACACAGATACGCAGTATTTT
CSARGTVDTDTQYF
>-|TRBJ2-3|13|TRBV11-2|-
TGTGCCAGCAGCTTTAGCGTCACAGATACGCAGTATTTT
CASSFSVTDTQYF
>few|TRBJ1-4|17|TRBV28|-
TGTGCCAGCAGCGCCCGTCTGGGGGGGGAAGAGGGCGAAAAACTGTTTTTT
CASSARLGGEEGEKLFF